This T cell receptor beta chain was identified during a study of blood T cell repertoires in COVID-19. Study information: The cDNA or gDNA used as material had been derived from T cells, B-cell-depleted T cells, or PBMCs.

Original handling: Amplified reference gene primers provided the basis for estimating nucleated cell counts. The repertoire was sequenced with immunoSEQ multiplex PCR; TCRdb's copy has only in-frame clones and lacks some. V and J calls and clone size come straight from that table; D and trimming were deduced from the DNA. This sample has approximately 230,000 clones, with about 80% found just once. The CDR3 sequence is 15 residues long. The germline gives CDR1 SNHLY, CDR2 FYNNEI. V gave up 1 base and J gave up 2 bases; unmatched junction bases: 5. The participants were between about 18 and 100 years old and came from 24 US areas. Either two negative PCRs, clearance, or symptom resolution qualified Cohort 3 donors as recovered.

The rearrangement uses TRBV2 and TRBJ2-7, with 7 bases that match TRBD1. This sequence originates from a man aged 40-49 years who had recovered from COVID-19. The specimen sequenced was PBMCs or T cells enriched from blood (not recorded which). This CDR3 is CASSEGQGVPYEQYF. In DNA form, the CDR3 reads TGTGCCAGCAGTGAAGGTCAGGGGGTCCCCTACGAGCAGTACTTC.